One and the same sample provided the 17 T cell receptor beta chains below, sequenced in a study of blood T cell repertoires in COVID-19. TCRdb keeps only in-frame clones here, not all; method: immunoSEQ multiplex PCR. The sample carries approximately 360,000 clones, more than 75% recorded once. Material for sequencing was PBMCs or T cells enriched from blood (not recorded which). Receptor source: a woman aged 25 to 45 with acute COVID-19.

The rearrangement links TRBV4-1 to TRBJ2-7; D is undetermined. This CDR3 is built from 13 residues. Trimming shortened V by 1 base and J by 1 base, and 5 bases separated the two germline ends. Germline V lookup: CDR1 MGHRA, CDR2 YSYEKL. The CDR3 region has the DNA TGCGCCAGCAGCCAAGCCCCATCCTACGAGCAGTACTTC. Translating it yields CASSQAPSYEQYF.

V usage is TRBV30 and J usage is TRBJ1-4; 7 bases match TRBD1. The CDR3 sequence is 14 residues long. V was pared by 0 bases and J by 7 bases, with 5 bases of the junction left unmatched. Germline V lookup: CDR1 GTSNPN, CDR2 SVGIG (reference sequence). The DNA of the CDR3 is TGTGCCTGGAGTGTATGGCAGGGGGGTGAAAAACTGTTTTTT. This gives the protein CAWSVWQGGEKLFF.

The chain combines TRBV30 with TRBJ2-3, with 8 bases aligning to TRBD2. V shed 7 bases, J shed 6 bases, and the junction held 6 bases outside the gene matches. The CDR3 extends over 12 amino acids. From germline, CDR1 is GTSNPN and CDR2 SVGIG (reference sequence). The CDR3 nucleotides read TGTGCCTTGAGCGGGGGTGGGGATACGCAGTATTTT. Translated: CALSGGGDTQYF. Full variable domain (rest looked up from reference TRBV30 and TRBJ2-3): SQTIHQWPATLVQPVGSPLSLECTVEGTSNPNLYWYRQAAGRGLQLLFYSVGIGQISSEVPQNLSASRPQDRQFILSSKKLLLSDSGFYLCALSGGGDTQYFGPGTRLTVL.

This clone was observed a few times. V is TRBV27 and J is TRBJ1-1; TRBD1 matches 7 bases. V shed 6 bases and J 4 bases; nucleotides not matched to a gene: 5. Per the germline V gene, CDR1 is MNHEY and CDR2 is SMNVEV (reference sequence). The CDR3 sequence is 13 residues long. The CDR3 nucleotides are TGTGCCAGCAGCCAACAGGGGATCACTGAAGCTTTCTTT. Protein: CASSQQGITEAFF.

The V and J genes are TRBV10-3 and TRBJ1-1; D is perhaps TRBD1 (6 bases). Trimming shortened V by 6 bases and J by 3 bases, and 14 bases separated the two germline ends. CDR1 ENHRY and CDR2 SYGVKD come from the germline V gene. The CDR3 covers 14 residues. This CDR3 is CAISQGGEDTEAFF. The CDR3 nucleotides read TGTGCCATCAGCCAAGGGGGTGAGGACACTGAAGCTTTCTTT.

This chain joins TRBV24-1 and TRBJ1-1; D not certain. Germline-derived CDR1 and CDR2 are KGHDR and SFDVKD. The length of the CDR3 is 13 residues. V was clipped by 9 bases and J by 3 bases, with 13 bases between them. CDR3 protein: CATRRGSDTEAFF. Here the CDR3 DNA reads TGTGCCACCCGACGGGGTAGCGACACTGAAGCTTTCTTT.

This chain connects TRBV4-1 to TRBJ2-2; 7 bases are shared with TRBD1. With 1 base clipped from V and 5 bases from J, the junction kept 16 bases outside the gene matches. CDR1 is MGHRA, CDR2 YSYEKL, per germline. The CDR3 length is 19 residues. The CDR3 region is CASSQAVAEGTERTGELFF. For the CDR3, the DNA is TGCGCCAGCAGCCAAGCCGTAGCCGAGGGGACAGAAAGAACCGGGGAGCTGTTTTTT.

J is TRBJ2-1 and V is TRBV6-5, with TRBD2 matching over 9 bases. The CDR3 runs to 16 residues. J was trimmed by 4 bases and V by 0 bases; bases with no gene match: 4. CDR1 and CDR2 from the germline V gene are MNHEY and SVGAGI. In DNA form, the CDR3 reads TGTGCCAGCAGTTACTCCCGGCGGGGGGGATACAATGAGCAGTTCTTC. This encodes CASSYSRRGGYNEQFF.

The V and J genes are TRBV12-5 and TRBJ2-3; 13 bases are shared with TRBD2. This CDR3 contains 17 residues. CDR1 and CDR2 from the germline V gene are LGHNT and FRNRAP. The V gene end was trimmed by 5 bases and the J gene end by 1 base; junction bases not matched to a gene: 6. The CDR3 loop reads CASGRGLAGDGTDTQYF. For the CDR3, the DNA is TGTGCTAGTGGTCGCGGACTAGCGGGGGACGGCACAGATACGCAGTATTTT.

This sequence joins TRBV24-1 and TRBJ2-7; 9 bases align to TRBD1. The length of the CDR3 is 15 residues. Germline V gene data show CDR1 as KGHDR and CDR2 as SFDVKD. The junction had 4 bases not matched to a gene; V was cut back by 0 bases and J by 5 bases. As DNA, the CDR3 is TGTGCCACCAGTGATTTGGGACAGGGGAACGACGAGCAGTACTTC. Amino acid sequence: CATSDLGQGNDEQYF.

Written as DNA, the CDR3 is TGTGCCACCGGTAACTTGAGCTCCTACAATGAGCAGTTCTTC. Amino acids: CATGNLSSYNEQFF. V and J are TRBV15 and TRBJ2-1; D call uncertain. The CDR3 is made up of 14 amino acids. The V end lost 8 bases, the J end lost 0 bases, and 11 bases lay between the germline ends. Per the germline V gene, CDR1 is LNHNV and CDR2 is YYDKDF (reference sequence).

The chain combines TRBV7-2 with TRBJ2-7; weak D call: TRBD1 (5 bases). The V gene lost 8 bases and the J gene lost 0 bases, with 20 bases spanning the gap. The germline gives CDR1 SGHTA, CDR2 FQGNSA. This CDR3 has 16 residues. CDR3 residues: CASRTRGGASSYEQYF. The CDR3 DNA follows: TGTGCCAGCCGAACCAGAGGTGGGGCCAGCTCCTACGAGCAGTACTTC. The complete variable domain, with remaining parts taken from reference TRBV7-2 and TRBJ2-7, reads GAGVSQSPSNKVTEKGKDVELRCDPISGHTALYWYRQSLGQGLEFLIYFQGNSAPDKSGLPSDRFSAERTGGSVSTLTIQRTQQEDSAVYLCASRTRGGASSYEQYFGPGTRLTVT.

The chain links TRBV6-5 to TRBJ1-6; 10 nucleotides line up with TRBD1. The CDR3 extends over 13 amino acids. Trimming at V came to 6 bases and at J to 14 bases, leaving 7 bases not matched to a gene. Germline V gives CDR1 MNHEY, CDR2 SVGAGI. CDR3 sequence: CASSKTGTGALHF. For the CDR3, the DNA is TGTGCCAGCAGCAAAACCGGGACAGGGGCCCTCCACTTT.

The chain joins TRBV6-4 to TRBJ1-2, with 7 bases aligning to TRBD1. Germline V gene data show CDR1 as MRHNA and CDR2 as SNTAGT. The CDR3 has 14 amino acids. The ends lost 2 bases at V and 6 bases at J; junction bases unmatched: 6. The CDR3 sequence is CASSDTQGTNGYTF. CDR3 sequence (DNA): TGTGCCAGCAGTGACACACAGGGGACAAATGGCTACACCTTC.

This chain connects TRBV7-2 to TRBJ1-2; D is undetermined. V was clipped by 5 bases and J by 4 bases, with 17 bases between them. The CDR3 has 15 residues. In germline, CDR1 is SGHTA, CDR2 FQGNSA. CDR3 in DNA: TGTGCCAGCAGCCATTCCTTGGGCAGGATCTATGGCTACACCTTC. Its translation: CASSHSLGRIYGYTF.

This sequence joins TRBV6-1 and TRBJ1-5; 8 bases map to TRBD1. Germline V gene data show CDR1 as MNHNS and CDR2 as SASEGT. The CDR3 has 16 amino acids. The V and J ends lost 4 bases and 0 bases, in that order; junction bases with no gene match: 5. The CDR3 DNA follows: TGTGCCAGCAGTGCCCAGGGGGCGAGTAGCAATCAGCCCCAGCATTTT. As protein: CASSAQGASSNQPQHF.

V and J are TRBV12-3 or TRBV12-4 and TRBJ1-5, with D unclear. The CDR3 contains 13 residues. Trimming left V 3 bases short and J 7 bases short, with 10 bases between. CDR3 loop: CASSFFSGQPQHF. In nucleotides, the CDR3 is TGTGCCAGCAGTTTTTTTAGCGGCCAGCCCCAGCATTTT.